A selection of T cell receptor beta chains follows, all from one sample in a study of blood T cell repertoires in COVID-19. The assay was immunoSEQ multiplex PCR, and TCRdb's table has in-frame clones only and misses some. The sample includes 150,000 to 200,000 clones, approximately 86% seen only once; the top ten take roughly 2.5%. The sequencing input was peripheral blood. The receptors come from a woman older than 75 with COVID-19, enrolled during active disease. Both conserved end residues are part of each CDR3. Each record gives: J gene, V gene, D gene, CDR3 protein. The D gene is left open where the match is weak.

TRBJ1-1,TRBV29-1,-,CSVAVNTEAFF
TRBJ1-3,TRBV10-3,TRBD1,CAISEYRGRLLSSGNTIYF
TRBJ2-3,TRBV27,-,CASSSPGATQYF
TRBJ1-6,TRBV9,-,CASSVTSTRDSPLHF
TRBJ2-3,TRBV15,TRBD2,CATSRYTGSGRDIADTQYF
TRBJ1-1,TRBV7-2,-,CASSFGRDTEAFF
TRBJ2-3,TRBV14,-,CASSQQTGRTDTQYF
TRBJ1-5,TRBV5-5,TRBD1,CASSLRGGDVGNQPQHF
TRBJ2-5,TRBV4-3,-,CASSQEPFGSETQYF
TRBJ1-1,TRBV6-2/TRBV6-3,-,CASSYSSENTEAFF
TRBJ1-2,TRBV19,TRBD1,CASSPLTTGDFYGYTF
TRBJ2-7,TRBV7-2,TRBD2,CASSLMRTSGLQYF
TRBJ2-7,TRBV7-9,-,CASSRLGAYEQYF
TRBJ1-1,TRBV3-1/TRBV3-2,TRBD1,CASSSLGTGDTEAFF
TRBJ2-7,TRBV10-3,TRBD1,CAISKGPGTVSYEQYF